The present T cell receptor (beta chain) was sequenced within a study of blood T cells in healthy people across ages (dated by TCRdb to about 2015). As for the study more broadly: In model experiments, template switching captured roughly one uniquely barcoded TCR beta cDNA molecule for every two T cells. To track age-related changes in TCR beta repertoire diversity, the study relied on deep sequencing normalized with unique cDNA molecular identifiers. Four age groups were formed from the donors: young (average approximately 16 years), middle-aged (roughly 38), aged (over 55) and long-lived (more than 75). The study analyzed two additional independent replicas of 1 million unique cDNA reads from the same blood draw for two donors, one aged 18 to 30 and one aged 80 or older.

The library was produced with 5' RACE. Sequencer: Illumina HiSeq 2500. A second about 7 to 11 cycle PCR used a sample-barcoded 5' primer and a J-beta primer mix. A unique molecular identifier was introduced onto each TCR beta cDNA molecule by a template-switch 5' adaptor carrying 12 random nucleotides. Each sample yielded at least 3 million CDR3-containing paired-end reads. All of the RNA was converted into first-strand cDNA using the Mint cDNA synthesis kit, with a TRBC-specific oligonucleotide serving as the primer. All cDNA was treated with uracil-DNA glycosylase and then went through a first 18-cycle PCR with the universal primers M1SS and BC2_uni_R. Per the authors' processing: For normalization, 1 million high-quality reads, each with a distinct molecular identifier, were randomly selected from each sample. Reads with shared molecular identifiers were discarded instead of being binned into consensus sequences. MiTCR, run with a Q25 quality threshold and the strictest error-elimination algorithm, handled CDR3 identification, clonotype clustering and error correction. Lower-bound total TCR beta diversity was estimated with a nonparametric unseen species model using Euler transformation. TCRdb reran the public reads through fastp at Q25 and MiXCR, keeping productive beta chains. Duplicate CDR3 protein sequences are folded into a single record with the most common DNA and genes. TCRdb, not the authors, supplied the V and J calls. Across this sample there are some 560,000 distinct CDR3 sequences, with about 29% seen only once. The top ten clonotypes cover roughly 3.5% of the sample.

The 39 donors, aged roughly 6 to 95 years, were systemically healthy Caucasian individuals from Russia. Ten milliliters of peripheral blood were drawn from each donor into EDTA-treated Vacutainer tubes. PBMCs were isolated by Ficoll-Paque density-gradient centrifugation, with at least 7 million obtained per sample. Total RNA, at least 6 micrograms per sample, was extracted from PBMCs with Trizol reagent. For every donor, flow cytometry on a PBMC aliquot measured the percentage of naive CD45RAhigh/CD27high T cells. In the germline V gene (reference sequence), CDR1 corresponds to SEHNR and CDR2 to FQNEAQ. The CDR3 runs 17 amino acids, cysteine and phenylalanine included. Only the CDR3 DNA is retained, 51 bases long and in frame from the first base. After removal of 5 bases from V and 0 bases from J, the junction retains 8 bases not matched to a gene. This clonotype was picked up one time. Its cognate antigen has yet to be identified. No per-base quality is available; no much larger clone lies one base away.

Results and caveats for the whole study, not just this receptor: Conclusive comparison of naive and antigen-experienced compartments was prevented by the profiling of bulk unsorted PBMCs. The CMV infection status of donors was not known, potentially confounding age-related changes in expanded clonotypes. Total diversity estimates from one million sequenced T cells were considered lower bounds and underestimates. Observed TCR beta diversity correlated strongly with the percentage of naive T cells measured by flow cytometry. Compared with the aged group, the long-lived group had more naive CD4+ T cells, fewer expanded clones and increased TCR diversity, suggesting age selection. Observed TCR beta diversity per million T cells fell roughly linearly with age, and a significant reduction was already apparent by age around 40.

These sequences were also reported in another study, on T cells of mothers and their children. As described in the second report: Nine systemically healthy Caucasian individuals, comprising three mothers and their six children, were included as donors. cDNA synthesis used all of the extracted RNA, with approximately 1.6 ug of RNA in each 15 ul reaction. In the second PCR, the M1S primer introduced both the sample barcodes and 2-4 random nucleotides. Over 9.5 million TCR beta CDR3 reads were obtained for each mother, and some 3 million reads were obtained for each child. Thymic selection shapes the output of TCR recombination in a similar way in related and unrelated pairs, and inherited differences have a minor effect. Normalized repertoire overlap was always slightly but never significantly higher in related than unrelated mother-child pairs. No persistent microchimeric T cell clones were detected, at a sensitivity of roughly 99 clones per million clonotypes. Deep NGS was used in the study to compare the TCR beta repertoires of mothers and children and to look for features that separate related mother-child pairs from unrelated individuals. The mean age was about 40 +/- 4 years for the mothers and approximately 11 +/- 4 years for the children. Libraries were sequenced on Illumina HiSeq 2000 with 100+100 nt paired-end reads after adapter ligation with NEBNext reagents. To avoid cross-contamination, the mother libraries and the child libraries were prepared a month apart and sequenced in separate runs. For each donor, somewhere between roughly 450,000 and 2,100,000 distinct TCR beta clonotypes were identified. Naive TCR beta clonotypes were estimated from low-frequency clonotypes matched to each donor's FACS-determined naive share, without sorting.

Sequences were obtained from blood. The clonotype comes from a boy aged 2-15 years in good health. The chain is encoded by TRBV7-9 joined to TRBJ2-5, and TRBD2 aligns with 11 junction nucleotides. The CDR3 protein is CASSPTTSGGYQETQYF. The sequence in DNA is TGTGCCAGCAGCCCCACTACTAGCGGGGGTTACCAAGAGACCCAGTACTTC.